This TCR beta chain stems from a study of T-cell reconstitution after alpha-beta-depleted transplantation in children. Whole-study results and caveats: Alpha-beta T cells about two months after transplant reportedly derived from several hundred expanded graft clones. Newly made T cells mostly supplied T-cell counts and diversity one year after transplant.

This sample's TCRbeta library carried unique molecular identifier barcodes. TCRdb used MiXCR to reprocess the PCR reads, holding one entry per CDR3 protein. The data contain nearly 200,000 distinct CDR3 sequences, roughly 6.5% of them singletons. With V trimmed by 3 bases and J by 5 bases, 11 bases remained unmatched. The germline V gene encodes CDR1 MDHEN and CDR2 SYDVKM. CDR3 length: 16 amino acids. This clonotype was picked up many times. Its target is not known. The TCR comes from a girl younger than two with combined immunodeficiency, due to receive a stem cell transplant. V usage is TRBV28 and J usage is TRBJ2-5, with TRBD2 matching 8 bases. Sequencing used PBMCs, obtained before TCRalphabeta/CD19-depleted stem cell transplant. CDR3 bases: TGTGCCAGCAGTTTCCACACCGGACTAGCAGGGGAGACCCAGTACTTC. As protein: CASSFHTGLAGETQYF.